A single sample is the source of the 15 T cell receptor beta chains below, sequenced in a study of tumor-infiltrating lymphocytes in primary liver carcinoma. From around 500 ng of total RNA, TCR beta-specific cDNA was reverse-transcribed using a constant-region primer. Slightly modified ARM-PCR, run as three nested multiplex PCR rounds, produced the TCR beta libraries. Two initial PCR rounds of about 11 cycles each paired TRBV1-TRBV30 forward primers with a C-beta reverse primer. TCRdb re-derived calls from the multiplex PCR reads in MiXCR, one entry per CDR3 protein. The data show some 100,000 distinct CDR3 sequences, about 70% seen once. Co-extraction of RNA and DNA was performed on about 20-32 mg of unsorted bulk tissue. Sequenced sample: liver tumor tissue from sampling region 2. The subset here: tumor region T2, inferior pole. The receptors come from a woman in her sixties or seventies with primary liver carcinoma and hepatitis B virus infection.

This rearrangement joins TRBV6-1 to TRBJ1-1; tentatively, D is TRBD1 (5 bases). Germline V gene sequence: CDR1 MNHNS, CDR2 SASEGT. V was shortened by 8 bases and J by 1 base, with 17 bases between the two germline ends. The CDR3 covers 15 residues. CDR3 DNA sequence: TGTGCCAGCCGACGCATAGACAGAGGGAACACTGAAGCTTTCTTT. Translation gives CASRRIDRGNTEAFF.

This clonotype showed up many times. The chain employs TRBV12-3 or TRBV12-4 and TRBJ2-2; D might be TRBD1 (5 bases). V was clipped by 3 bases and J by 2 bases, with 10 bases between them. The CDR3 consists of 15 residues. CDR3 amino acids: CASSFWGGNTGELFF. CDR3 in DNA: TGTGCCAGCAGTTTCTGGGGCGGTAACACCGGGGAGCTGTTTTTT.

As for this clonotype: This may be a read error: a much more frequent sequence differs by one nucleotide. The chain has TRBV25-1 and TRBJ2-7; weak D call: TRBD1 (6 bases). The V gene lost 2 bases and the J gene lost 3 bases, with 14 bases spanning the gap. There are 15 residues in the CDR3. The germline gives CDR1 MGHDK, CDR2 SYGVNS. In DNA, the CDR3 is TGTGCCAGCAGTGAAGGAATCAGGGGAGTCTACGAGCAGTACTTC. This sequence encodes CASSEGIRGVYEQYF.

A note on this clonotype: This could be a read error, since a much larger clone is one nucleotide away. Here the CDR3 DNA reads TGTGCCTGGAGTCTCGGACTACCATCAGATACGCAGTATTTT. Translated, it gives CAWSLGLPSDTQYF. The chain employs TRBV30 and TRBJ2-3, with D possibly TRBD2 on 6 matching bases. Germline V gene lookup returns CDR1 GTSNPN and CDR2 SVGIG (reference sequence). The CDR3 runs to 14 residues. The germline V and J ends were trimmed by 2 bases and 4 bases, with 13 bases remaining between them.

Turning to this clonotype: A much more abundant neighbour one base away suggests this may be a read error. The gene calls are TRBV4-2 and TRBJ1-4, with no clear D. Germline V CDR1 and CDR2: LGHNA, YNFKEQ. The CDR3 totals 16 residues. The V end was cut by 4 bases, the J end by 0 bases, with 12 bases between. Written as DNA, the CDR3 is TGTGCCAGCAGCCGGAACGACCCGGCAACTAATGAAAAACTGTTTTTT. It is translated as CASSRNDPATNEKLFF.

The rearrangement joins TRBV7-9 to TRBJ2-1; D is tentatively TRBD1 or TRBD2 (5 bases each). This CDR3 is built from 16 residues. Trimming took 5 bases from V and 0 from J, leaving 14 bases between them. Looked up from germline, CDR1 is SEHNR and CDR2 is FQNEAQ (reference sequence). CDR3 DNA sequence: TGTGCCAGCAGCCTGAGAGGGGCTGGCTCCTACAATGAGCAGTTCTTC. It is translated as CASSLRGAGSYNEQFF.

This clonotype was recorded many times. A read error may be the cause here, since a much bigger clone is one base away. The V and J genes are TRBV11-1 and TRBJ2-3; D is undetermined. Germline CDR1 and CDR2: SGHAT and FQDESV (reference sequence). This CDR3 has 15 residues. Between the trimmed V and J ends, which lost 0 bases and 2 bases, there was a span of 9 bases. Here the CDR3 DNA reads TGTGCCAGCAGCTTAGCGCTCCCGGACACAGATACGCAGTATTTT. It specifies CASSLALPDTDTQYF.

The CDR3 loop is CASSTPGSYEQFF. CDR3 bases: TGTGCCAGCAGCACCCCTGGGAGTTATGAGCAGTTCTTC. The chain uses TRBV11-3 and TRBJ2-1; weak D call: TRBD2 (5 bases). V was cut by 5 bases and J by 8 bases, with 13 bases left in between. Germline V lookup: CDR1 SGHNT, CDR2 YENEEA. The CDR3 length is 13 residues.

To note about this clonotype: The DNA is left out, because the CDR3 cannot be placed on it with certainty; the CDR3 is given as TCRdb lists it. CDR3 sequence reads: CASSFVGTGIEQYF. This chain connects TRBV11-2 to TRBJ2-7; the table's D call, TRBD1, has no DNA check behind it. The CDR3 region is 14 residues in length, termini included. Germline values: CDR1 SGHAT, CDR2 FQNNGV.

V and J are TRBV10-3 and TRBJ2-2, with D perhaps TRBD2 (5 bases). Germline loops: CDR1 ENHRY, CDR2 SYGVKD. The CDR3 covers 15 residues. The germline V and J ends were trimmed by 4 bases and 3 bases, with 12 bases remaining between them. CDR3 nucleotide sequence: TGTGCCATCAGTGGGAGGATAGTTGACACCGGGGAGCTGTTTTTT. Amino acids: CAISGRIVDTGELFF.

This clonotype has just one count. The chain employs TRBV28 and TRBJ2-5, with D hard to call. V lost 3 bases, J lost 2 bases, and 22 bases lay in between. The germline CDR1 and CDR2 sequences are MDHEN and SYDVKM. This CDR3 spans 18 amino acids. The DNA of the CDR3 is TGTGCCAGCAGTTTTAGGTTCGGGCCCAAGGTGGAGCAAGAGACCCAGTACTTC. Translated: CASSFRFGPKVEQETQYF.

This clonotype showed up many times. This sequence joins TRBV5-4 and TRBJ1-2, with D maybe TRBD1 (5 bases). The CDR3 has 16 residues. Germline CDR1 reads SGHNT; CDR2 reads YYREEE (reference sequence). Trimming shortened V by 0 bases and J by 5 bases, and 17 bases separated the two germline ends. DNA for the CDR3: TGTGCCAGCAGCTTGGCTCCACGCGGGACTGGATATGGCTACACCTTC. Protein sequence: CASSLAPRGTGYGYTF.

This clonotype was recorded at least ten times. The chain joins TRBV24-1 to TRBJ2-1; 8 bases are a match to TRBD2. V gave up 3 bases and J gave up 5 bases; unmatched junction bases: 14. CDR1 KGHDR and CDR2 SFDVKD come from the germline V gene. The CDR3 spans 18 residues. This chain's CDR3 is CATSDATPLAGRNNEQFF. CDR3 bases: TGTGCCACCAGTGATGCCACCCCTCTAGCGGGTCGAAACAATGAGCAGTTCTTC.

On this clonotype: The junction departs from germline at one end; a sequencing error may be responsible. The CDR3 bases are TGTCCCAGCAGTGCAGGACGCCGGGCGCAGTTCTTC. Its translation is CPSSAGRRAQFF. This chain connects TRBV28 to TRBJ2-1; D gene uncertain. The CDR3 spans 12 residues. Germline loops: CDR1 MDHEN, CDR2 SYDVKM.

This clonotype showed up just once. Its ends do not fully match the called genes, so a read error is possible. This rearrangement joins TRBV7-9 to TRBJ2-4; 7 positions match TRBD2. The germline CDR1 and CDR2 sequences are SEHNR and FQNEAQ (reference sequence). The CDR3 covers 15 residues. As DNA, the CDR3 is TGTACTGGCAGCCCGGGGCTAGCGGCCAATAACATTCAGTACTTC. It specifies CTGSPGLAANNIQYF.